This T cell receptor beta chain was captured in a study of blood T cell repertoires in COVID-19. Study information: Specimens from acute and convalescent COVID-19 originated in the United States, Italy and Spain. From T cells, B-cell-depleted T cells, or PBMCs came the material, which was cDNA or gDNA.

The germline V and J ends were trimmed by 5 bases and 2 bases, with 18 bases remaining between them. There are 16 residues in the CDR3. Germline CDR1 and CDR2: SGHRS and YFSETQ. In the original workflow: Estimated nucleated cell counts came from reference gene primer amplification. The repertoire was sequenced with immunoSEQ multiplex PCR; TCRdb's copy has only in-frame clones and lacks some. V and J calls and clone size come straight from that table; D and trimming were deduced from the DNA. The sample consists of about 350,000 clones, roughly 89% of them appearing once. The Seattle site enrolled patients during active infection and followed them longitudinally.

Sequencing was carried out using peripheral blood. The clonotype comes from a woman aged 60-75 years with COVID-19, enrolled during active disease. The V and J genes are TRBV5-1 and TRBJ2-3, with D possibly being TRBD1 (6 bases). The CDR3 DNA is TGCGCCAGCAGTTCGGGGACAAGTCAACCCACAGATACGCAGTATTTT. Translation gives CASSSGTSQPTDTQYF.